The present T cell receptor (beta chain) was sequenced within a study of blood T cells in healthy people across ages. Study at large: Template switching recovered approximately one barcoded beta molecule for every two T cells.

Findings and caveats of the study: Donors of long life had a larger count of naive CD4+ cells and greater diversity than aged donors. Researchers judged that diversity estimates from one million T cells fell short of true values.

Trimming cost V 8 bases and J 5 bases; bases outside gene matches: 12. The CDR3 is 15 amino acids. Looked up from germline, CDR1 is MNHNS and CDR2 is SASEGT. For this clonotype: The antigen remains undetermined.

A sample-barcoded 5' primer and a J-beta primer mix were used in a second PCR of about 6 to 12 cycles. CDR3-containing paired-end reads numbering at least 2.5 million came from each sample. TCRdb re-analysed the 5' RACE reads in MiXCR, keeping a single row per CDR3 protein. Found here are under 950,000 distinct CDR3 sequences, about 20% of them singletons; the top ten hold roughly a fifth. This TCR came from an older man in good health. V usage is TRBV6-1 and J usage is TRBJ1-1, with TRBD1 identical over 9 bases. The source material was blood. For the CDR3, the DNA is TGTGCCAGCGGATGGGGGACAGGGTTAAGAACTGAAGCTTTCTTT. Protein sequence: CASGWGTGLRTEAFF.